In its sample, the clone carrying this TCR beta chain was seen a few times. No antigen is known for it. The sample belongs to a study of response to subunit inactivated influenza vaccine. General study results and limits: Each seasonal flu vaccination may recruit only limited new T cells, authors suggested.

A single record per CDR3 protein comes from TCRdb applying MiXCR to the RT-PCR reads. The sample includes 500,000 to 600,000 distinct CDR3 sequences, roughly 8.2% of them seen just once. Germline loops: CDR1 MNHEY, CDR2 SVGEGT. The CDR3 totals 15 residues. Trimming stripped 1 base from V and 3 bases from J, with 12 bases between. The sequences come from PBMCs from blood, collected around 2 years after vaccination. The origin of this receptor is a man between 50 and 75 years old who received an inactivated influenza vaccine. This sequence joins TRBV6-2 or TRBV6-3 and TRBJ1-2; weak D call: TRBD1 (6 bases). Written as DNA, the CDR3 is TGTGCCAGCAGTTACTTGGCCAGGGGTGACTATGGCTACACCTTC. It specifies CASSYLARGDYGYTF.